This TCR beta chain came from a study of T cell clonality in common variable immunodeficiency. Germline-derived CDR1 and CDR2 are MNHEY and SVGEGT. This CDR3 spans 14 amino acids. V lost 2 bases to trimming and J lost 2 bases, with 9 bases between them. With regard to this clone: Its antigen remains unidentified. The read comes to an end 3 residues before the CDR3 does, leaving the germline J gene to fill in the end.

Notes on the study in general: Fewer deletions and N-nucleotide insertions were reportedly seen in common variable immunodeficiency TCR beta sequences.

Caucasian heritage predominated among both patients and controls. Data came from immunoSEQ multiplex PCR; TCRdb stores just in-frame clones and leaves some out. This repertoire lists about 31,000 clones without singletons; around 7% sits in the top ten. V and J are TRBV6-2 or TRBV6-3 and TRBJ1-2; tentatively, D is TRBD1 (5 bases). The source material was peripheral blood mononuclear cells. The source of this sequence is a human donor with common variable immunodeficiency. The CDR3: CASSYDRSNYGYTF. Incomplete CDR3 DNA: TGTGCCAGCAGTTACGACAGATCCAACTATGGC.